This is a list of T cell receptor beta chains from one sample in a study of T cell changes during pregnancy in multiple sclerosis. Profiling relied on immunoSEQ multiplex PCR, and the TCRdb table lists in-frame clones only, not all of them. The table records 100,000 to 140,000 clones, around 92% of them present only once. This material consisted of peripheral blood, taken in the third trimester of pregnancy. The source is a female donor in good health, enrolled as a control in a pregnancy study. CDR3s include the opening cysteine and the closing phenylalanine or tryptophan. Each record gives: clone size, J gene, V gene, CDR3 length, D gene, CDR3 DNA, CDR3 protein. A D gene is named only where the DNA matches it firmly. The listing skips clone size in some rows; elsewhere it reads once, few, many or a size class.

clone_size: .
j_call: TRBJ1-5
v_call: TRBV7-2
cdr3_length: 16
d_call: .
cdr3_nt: TGTGCCAGCAGCTTAGGGTACCGGTCGAGCAATCAGCCCCAGCATTTT
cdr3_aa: CASSLGYRSSNQPQHF

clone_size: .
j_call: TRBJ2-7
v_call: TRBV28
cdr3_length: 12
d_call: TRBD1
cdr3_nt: TGTGCCATCGACAGGGGAACGGACGAGCAGTACTTC
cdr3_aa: CAIDRGTDEQYF

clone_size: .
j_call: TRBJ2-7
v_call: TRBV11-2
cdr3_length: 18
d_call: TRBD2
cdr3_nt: TGTGCCAGCAGCTTAGATTGGGGACTAGGGCTTACCTCCTACGAGCAGTACTTC
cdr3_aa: CASSLDWGLGLTSYEQYF

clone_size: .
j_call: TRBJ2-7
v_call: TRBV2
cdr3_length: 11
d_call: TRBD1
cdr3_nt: TGTGCCAGCAGTGGCCGGGACAGCCAGTACTTC
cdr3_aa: CASSGRDSQYF

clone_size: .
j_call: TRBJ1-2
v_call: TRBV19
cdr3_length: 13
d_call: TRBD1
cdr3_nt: TGTGCCAGTAGTACGACAGGGAACTATGGCTACACCTTC
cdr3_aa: CASSTTGNYGYTF

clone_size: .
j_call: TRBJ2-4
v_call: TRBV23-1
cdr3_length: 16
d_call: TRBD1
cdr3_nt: TGCGCCAGCAGAACGGACAGGGTGGTGGGCAAAAACATTCAGTACTTC
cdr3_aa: CASRTDRVVGKNIQYF

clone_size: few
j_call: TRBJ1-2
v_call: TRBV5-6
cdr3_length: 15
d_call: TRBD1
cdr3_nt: TGTGCCAGCAGCCGACCGGGACAGGGTTTCTATGGCTACACCTTC
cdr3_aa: CASSRPGQGFYGYTF

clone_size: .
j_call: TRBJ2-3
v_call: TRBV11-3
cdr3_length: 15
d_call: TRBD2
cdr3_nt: TGTGCCAGCAGCTCCCTAGCGGGGGGGCAAGATACGCAGTATTTT
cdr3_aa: CASSSLAGGQDTQYF

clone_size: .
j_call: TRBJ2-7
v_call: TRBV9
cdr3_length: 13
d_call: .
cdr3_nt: TGTGCCAGCAGCGTAGAGGGCGGCGGGGAGCAGTACTTC
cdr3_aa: CASSVEGGGEQYF

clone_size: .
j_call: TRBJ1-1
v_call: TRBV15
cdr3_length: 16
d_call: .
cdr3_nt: TGTGCCACCAGCAGAGTGGGACTCTGGAGGGACACTGAAGCTTTCTTT
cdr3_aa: CATSRVGLWRDTEAFF

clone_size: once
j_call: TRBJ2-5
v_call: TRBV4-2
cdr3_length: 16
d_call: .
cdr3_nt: TGTGCCAGCAGCCAACGTGCAGGGAACAATCAAGAGACCCAGTACTTC
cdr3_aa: CASSQRAGNNQETQYF

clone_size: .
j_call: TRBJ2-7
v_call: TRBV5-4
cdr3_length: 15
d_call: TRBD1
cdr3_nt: TGTGCCAGCAGCTTGGGAACAGGGGCCATTTACGAGCAGTACTTC
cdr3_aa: CASSLGTGAIYEQYF

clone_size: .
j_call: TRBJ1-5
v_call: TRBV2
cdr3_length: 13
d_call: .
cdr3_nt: TGTGCCAGCAGTGATTGGGAGAGGCAGCCCCAGCATTTT
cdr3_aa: CASSDWERQPQHF

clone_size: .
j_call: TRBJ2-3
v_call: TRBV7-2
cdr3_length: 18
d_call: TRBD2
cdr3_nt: TGTGCCAGCAGACCCTGGACTAGCGGGGGGGCCAGCACAGATACGCAGTATTTT
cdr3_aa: CASRPWTSGGASTDTQYF

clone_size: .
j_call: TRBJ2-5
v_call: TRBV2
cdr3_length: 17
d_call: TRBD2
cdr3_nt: TGTGCCACCTCCGTGTTCGCTAGCGGGACGTACCAAGAGACCCAGTACTTC
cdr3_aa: CATSVFASGTYQETQYF

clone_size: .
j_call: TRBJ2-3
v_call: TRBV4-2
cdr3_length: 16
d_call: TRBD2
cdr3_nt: TGTGCCAGCAGCCAAGGGACTAGCGGGGGGGCCGATACGCAGTATTTT
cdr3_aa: CASSQGTSGGADTQYF

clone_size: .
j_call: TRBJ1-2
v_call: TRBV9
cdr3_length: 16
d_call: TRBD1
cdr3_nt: TGTGCCAGCAGCGTAGTCCCCCGACAGGGGGTGGATGGCTACACCTTC
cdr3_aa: CASSVVPRQGVDGYTF

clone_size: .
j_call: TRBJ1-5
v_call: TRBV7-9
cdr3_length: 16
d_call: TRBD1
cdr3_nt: TGTGCCAGCGCTCAAGGGGGACAGGGTTCGAATCAGCCCCAGCATTTT
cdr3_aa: CASAQGGQGSNQPQHF

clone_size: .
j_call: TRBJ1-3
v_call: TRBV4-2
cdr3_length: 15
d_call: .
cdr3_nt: TGTGCCAGCAGCCAAGAATCCGGGTCTGGAAACACCATATATTTT
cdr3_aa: CASSQESGSGNTIYF

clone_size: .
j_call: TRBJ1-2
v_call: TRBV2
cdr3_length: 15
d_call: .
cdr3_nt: TGTGCCAGCAGTGAAGATTCGGAGGGATGGTATGGCTACACCTTC
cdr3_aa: CASSEDSEGWYGYTF

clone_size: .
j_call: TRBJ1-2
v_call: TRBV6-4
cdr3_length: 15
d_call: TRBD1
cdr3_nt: TGTGCCAGCAGGGCCTCAGGACAGGGGGCCTATGGCTACACCTTC
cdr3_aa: CASRASGQGAYGYTF

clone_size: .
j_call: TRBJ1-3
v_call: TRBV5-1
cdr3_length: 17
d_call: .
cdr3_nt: TGCGCCAGCAGCTTGAGTATGACAGGCGGCTCTGGAAACACCATATATTTT
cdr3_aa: CASSLSMTGGSGNTIYF

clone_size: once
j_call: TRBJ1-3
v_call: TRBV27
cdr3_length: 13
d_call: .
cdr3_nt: TGTGCCAGCAGAGCCAACTCTGGAAACACCATATATTTT
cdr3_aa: CASRANSGNTIYF

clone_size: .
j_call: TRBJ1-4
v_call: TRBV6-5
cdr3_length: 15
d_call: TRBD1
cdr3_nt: TGTGCCAGCAGCCGCCTGACAGGGATGGATGAAAAACTGTTTTTT
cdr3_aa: CASSRLTGMDEKLFF

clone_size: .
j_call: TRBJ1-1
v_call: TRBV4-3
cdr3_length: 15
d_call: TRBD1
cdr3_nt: TGCGCCAGCAGCCAAAACTTGGGACAGGGGCTTGAAGCTTTCTTT
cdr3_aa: CASSQNLGQGLEAFF

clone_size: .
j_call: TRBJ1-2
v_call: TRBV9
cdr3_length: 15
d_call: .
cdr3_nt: TGTGCCAGCAGCGTAGATGTGACTGCAGTTTATGGCTACACCTTC
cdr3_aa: CASSVDVTAVYGYTF

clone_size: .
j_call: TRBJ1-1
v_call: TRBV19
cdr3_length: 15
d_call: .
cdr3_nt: TGTGCCAGTACTCCCCTCCCGAGGGAGAACACTGAAGCTTTCTTT
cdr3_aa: CASTPLPRENTEAFF

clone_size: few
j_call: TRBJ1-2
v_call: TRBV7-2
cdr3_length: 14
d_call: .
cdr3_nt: TGTGCCAGCAGCTTAGGCGCGACGGGCTATGGCTACACCTTC
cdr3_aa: CASSLGATGYGYTF

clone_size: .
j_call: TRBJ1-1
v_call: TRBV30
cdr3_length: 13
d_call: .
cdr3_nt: TGTGCCTGGAGGGGCGACCTGAACACTGAAGCTTTCTTT
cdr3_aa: CAWRGDLNTEAFF

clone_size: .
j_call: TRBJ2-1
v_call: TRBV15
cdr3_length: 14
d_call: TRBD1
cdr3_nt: TGTGCCACCAGCACTAGGACAGGGGAGATTGAGCAGTTCTTC
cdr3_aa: CATSTRTGEIEQFF